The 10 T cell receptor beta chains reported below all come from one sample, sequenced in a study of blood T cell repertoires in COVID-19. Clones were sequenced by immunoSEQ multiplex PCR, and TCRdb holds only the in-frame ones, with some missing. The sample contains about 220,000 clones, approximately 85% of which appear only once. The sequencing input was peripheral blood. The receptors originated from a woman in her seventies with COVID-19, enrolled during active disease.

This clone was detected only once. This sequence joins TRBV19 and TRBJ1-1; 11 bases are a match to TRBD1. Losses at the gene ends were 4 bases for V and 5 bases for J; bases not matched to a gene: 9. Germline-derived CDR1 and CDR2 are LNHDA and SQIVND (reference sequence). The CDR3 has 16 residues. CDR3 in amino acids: CASSSLRGTGGTEAFF. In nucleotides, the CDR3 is TGTGCCAGTAGTAGTTTGCGTGGGACAGGGGGAACTGAAGCTTTCTTT. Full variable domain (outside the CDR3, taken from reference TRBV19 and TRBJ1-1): DGGITQSPKYLFRKEGQNVTLSCEQNLNHDAMYWYRQDPGQGLRLIYYSQIVNDFQKGDIAEGYSVSREKKESFPLTVTSAQKNPTAFYLCASSSLRGTGGTEAFFGQGTRLTVV.

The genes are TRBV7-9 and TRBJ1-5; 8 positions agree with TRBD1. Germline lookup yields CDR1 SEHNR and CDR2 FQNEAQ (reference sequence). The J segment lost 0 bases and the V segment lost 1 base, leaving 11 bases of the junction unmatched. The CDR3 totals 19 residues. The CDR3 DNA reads TGTGCCAGCAGCTTAGTAGGGACAGGTGGTTCAAATAGCAATCAGCCCCAGCATTTT. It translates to CASSLVGTGGSNSNQPQHF.

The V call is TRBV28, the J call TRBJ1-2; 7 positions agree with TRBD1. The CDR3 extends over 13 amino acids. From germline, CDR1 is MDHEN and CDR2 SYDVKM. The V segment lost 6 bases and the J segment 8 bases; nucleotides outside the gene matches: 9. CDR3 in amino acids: CASSLGGDLGYTF. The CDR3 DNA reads TGTGCCAGCAGCCTAGGGGGCGATTTGGGCTACACCTTC.

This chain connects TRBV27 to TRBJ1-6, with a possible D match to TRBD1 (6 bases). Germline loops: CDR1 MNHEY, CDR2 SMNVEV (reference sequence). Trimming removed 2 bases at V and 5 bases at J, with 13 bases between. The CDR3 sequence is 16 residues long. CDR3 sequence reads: CASSLTGGQNNSPLHF. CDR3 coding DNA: TGTGCCAGCAGTTTAACGGGGGGCCAAAATAATTCACCCCTCCACTTT.

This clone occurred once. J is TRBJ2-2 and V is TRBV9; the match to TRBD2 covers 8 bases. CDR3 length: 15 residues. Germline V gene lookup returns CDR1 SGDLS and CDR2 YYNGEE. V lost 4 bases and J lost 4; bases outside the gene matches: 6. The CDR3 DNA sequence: TGTGCCAGCAGCCGTAGCGGGAACCCCACCGGGGAGCTGTTTTTT. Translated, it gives CASSRSGNPTGELFF.

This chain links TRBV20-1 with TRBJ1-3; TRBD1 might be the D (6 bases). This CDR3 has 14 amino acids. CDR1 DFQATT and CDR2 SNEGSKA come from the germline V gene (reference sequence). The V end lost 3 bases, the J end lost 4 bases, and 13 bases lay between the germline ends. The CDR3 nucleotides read TGCAGTGCTAGTCGGACAGAGCAGGGAAACACCATATATTTT. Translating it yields CSASRTEQGNTIYF.

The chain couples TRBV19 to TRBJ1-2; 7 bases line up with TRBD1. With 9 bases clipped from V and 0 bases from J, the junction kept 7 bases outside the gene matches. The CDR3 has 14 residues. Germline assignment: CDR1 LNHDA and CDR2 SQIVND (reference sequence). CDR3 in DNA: TGTGCCAGCGCCCTGGGACAGACTAACTATGGCTACACCTTC. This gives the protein CASALGQTNYGYTF.

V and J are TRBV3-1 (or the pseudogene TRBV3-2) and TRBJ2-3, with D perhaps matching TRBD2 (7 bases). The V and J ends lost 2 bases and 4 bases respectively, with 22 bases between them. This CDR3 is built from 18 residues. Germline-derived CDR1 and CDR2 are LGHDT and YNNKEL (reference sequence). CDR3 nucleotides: TGTGCCAGCAGCCAATTACTTCGCCGAGGGGGGGCGCCAGATACGCAGTATTTT. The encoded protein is CASSQLLRRGGAPDTQYF.

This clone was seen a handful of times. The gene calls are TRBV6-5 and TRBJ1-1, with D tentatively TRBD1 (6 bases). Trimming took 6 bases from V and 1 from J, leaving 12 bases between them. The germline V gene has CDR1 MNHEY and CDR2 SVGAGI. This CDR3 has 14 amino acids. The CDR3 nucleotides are TGTGCCAGCAGGTACCGGGGGGCGAACACTGAAGCTTTCTTT. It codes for CASRYRGANTEAFF.

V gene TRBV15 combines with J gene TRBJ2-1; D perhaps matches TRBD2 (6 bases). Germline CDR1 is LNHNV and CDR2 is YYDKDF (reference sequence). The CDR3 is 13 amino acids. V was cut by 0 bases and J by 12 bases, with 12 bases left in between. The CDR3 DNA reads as TGTGCCACCAGCAGAGATTGGAGGGAGAGGCAGTTCTTC. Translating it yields CATSRDWRERQFF.